This TCR beta chain was profiled in a study of regulatory T cells in long-lasting Graves disease. Points from the study as a whole: Persistent cases favored TRBV28, TRBJ1-2 and TRBJ2-5. For persistent Graves' patients, TCR diversity was lower than for newly diagnosed ones.

Concerning this clonotype itself: Its antigen is undetermined.

Time point described: newly diagnosed GD, antithyroid drugs for less than 3 months. Isolated PBMC RNA provided the starting material for the TCR library. One endocrinology department in Xi'an, China, was where patients came from. Construction of TCR beta libraries relied on iRepertoire HTBI primers and on Arm-PCR targeting CDR3 regions. Via MiXCR, TCRdb re-called the multiplex PCR reads, giving one row per CDR3 protein. The repertoire holds some 410,000 distinct CDR3 sequences, with about a sixth as singletons. V gave up 6 bases and J gave up 2 bases; unmatched junction bases: 10. There are 16 residues in the CDR3. Germline values: CDR1 LNHDA, CDR2 SQIVND (reference sequence). These data were also reused for a study on T cells in Graves' hyperthyroidism and ophthalmopathy.

This sequence was found in a woman aged 30 to 39 with Graves disease. The V call is TRBV19, the J call TRBJ2-5, with 9 bases that match TRBD2. The sample in question was peripheral blood mononuclear cells (PBMCs), obtained at new diagnosis, from a patient treated with antithyroid drugs. The chain's CDR3 is CASRPGALAGQETQYF. CDR3 coding DNA: TGTGCCAGTAGACCGGGGGCCCTAGCGGGGCAAGAGACCCAGTACTTC.